This T cell receptor (beta chain) was found in a study of blood T cell repertoires in COVID-19. Using immunoSEQ multiplex PCR, the repertoire was profiled, and TCRdb retains in-frame clones only, with some absent. The sample lists 130,000 or so clones, around 80% occurring once. This CDR3 is 13 amino acids long. Trimming removed 4 bases at V and 8 bases at J, with 12 bases between. Germline V CDR1 and CDR2: SGHRS, YFSETQ. The genes are TRBV5-1 and TRBJ1-4, with D possibly being TRBD1 (6 bases). The sample comprised peripheral blood. This clonotype was obtained from a woman aged 55-75 years with acute or convalescent COVID-19. CDR3 nucleotide sequence: TGCGCCAGCAGCACCAGGGGTGGGGAAAAACTGTTTTTT. It translates to CASSTRGGEKLFF.